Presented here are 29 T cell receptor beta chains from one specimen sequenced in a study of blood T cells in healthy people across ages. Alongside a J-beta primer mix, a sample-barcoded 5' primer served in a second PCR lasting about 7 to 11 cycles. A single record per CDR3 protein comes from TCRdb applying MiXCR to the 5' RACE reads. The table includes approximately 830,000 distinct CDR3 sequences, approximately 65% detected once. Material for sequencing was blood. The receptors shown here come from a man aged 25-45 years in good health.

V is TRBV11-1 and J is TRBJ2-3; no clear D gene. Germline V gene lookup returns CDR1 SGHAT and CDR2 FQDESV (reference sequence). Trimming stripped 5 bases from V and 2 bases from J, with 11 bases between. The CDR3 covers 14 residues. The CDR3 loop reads CASSPMATTDTQYF. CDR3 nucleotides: TGTGCCAGCAGCCCAATGGCGACCACAGATACGCAGTATTTT.

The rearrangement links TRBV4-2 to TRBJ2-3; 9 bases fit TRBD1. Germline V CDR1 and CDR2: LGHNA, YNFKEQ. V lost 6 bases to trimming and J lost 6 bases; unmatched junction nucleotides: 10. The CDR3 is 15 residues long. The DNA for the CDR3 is TGTGCCAGCAGGAGTGGGGGACAGGGAACGGATACGCAGTATTTT. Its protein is CASRSGGQGTDTQYF.

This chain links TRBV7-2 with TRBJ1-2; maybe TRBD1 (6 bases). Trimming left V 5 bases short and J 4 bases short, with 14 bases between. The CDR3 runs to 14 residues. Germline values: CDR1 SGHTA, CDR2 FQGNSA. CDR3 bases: TGTGCCAGCAGCCCGGGGGCAGGAGCCTATGGCTACACCTTC. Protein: CASSPGAGAYGYTF.

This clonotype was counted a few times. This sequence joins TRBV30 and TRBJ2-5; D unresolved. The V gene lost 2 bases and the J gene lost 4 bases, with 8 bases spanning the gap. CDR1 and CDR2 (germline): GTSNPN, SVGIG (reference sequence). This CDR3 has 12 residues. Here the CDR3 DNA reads TGTGCCTGGAGTACCTCTGGAGAGACCCAGTACTTC. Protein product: CAWSTSGETQYF.

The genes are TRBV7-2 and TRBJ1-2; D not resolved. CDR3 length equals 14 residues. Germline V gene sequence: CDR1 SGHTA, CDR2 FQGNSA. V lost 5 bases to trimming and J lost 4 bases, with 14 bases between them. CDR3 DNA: TGTGCCAGCAGCGCCGTGGAGGGAGGCTATGGCTACACCTTC. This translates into CASSAVEGGYGYTF.

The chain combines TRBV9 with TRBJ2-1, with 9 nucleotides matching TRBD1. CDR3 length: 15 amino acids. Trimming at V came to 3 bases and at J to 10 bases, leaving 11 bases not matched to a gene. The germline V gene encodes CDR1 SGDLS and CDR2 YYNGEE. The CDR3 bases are TGTGCCAGCAGCGCTCCGGGACAGGGCGGAAGCGAGCAGTTCTTC. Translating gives CASSAPGQGGSEQFF.

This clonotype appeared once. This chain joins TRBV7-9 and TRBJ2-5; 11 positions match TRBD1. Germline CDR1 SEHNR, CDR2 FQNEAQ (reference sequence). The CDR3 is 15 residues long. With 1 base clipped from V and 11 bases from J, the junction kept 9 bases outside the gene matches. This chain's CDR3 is CASSLGDRGNNEQYF. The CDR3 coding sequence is TGTGCCAGCAGCTTAGGGGACAGGGGGAATAATGAGCAGTACTTC.

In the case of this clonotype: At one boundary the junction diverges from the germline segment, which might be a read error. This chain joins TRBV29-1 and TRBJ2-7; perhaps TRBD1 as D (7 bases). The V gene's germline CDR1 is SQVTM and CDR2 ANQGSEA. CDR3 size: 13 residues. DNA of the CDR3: TGCAGCGTTGCGGGGGACAGCTCCTATGAGCAGTACTTC. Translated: CSVAGDSSYEQYF.

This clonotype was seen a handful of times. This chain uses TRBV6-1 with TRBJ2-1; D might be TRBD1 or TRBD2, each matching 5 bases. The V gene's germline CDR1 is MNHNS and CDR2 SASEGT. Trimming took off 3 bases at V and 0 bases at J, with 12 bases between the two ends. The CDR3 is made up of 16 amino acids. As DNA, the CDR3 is TGTGCCAGCAGTGAGATGGGACGGAGCTCCTACAATGAGCAGTTCTTC. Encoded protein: CASSEMGRSSYNEQFF.

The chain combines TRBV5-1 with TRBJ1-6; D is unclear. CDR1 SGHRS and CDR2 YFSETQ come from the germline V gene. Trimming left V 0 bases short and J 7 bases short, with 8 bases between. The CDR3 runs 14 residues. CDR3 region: CASSLAVRNSPLHF. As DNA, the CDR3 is TGCGCCAGCAGCTTGGCTGTCAGAAATTCACCCCTCCACTTT.

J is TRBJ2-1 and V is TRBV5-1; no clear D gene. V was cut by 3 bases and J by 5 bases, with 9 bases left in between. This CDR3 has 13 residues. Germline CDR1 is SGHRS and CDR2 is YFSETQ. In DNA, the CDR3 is TGCGCCAGCAGCTGGAATAAGAACAATGAGCAGTTCTTC. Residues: CASSWNKNNEQFF.

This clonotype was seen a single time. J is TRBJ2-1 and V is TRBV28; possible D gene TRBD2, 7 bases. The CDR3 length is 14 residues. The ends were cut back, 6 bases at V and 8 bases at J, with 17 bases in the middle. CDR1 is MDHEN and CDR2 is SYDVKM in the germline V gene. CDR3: CASSLAGAGYEQFF. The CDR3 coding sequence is TGTGCCAGCAGCCTGGCGGGGGCCGGTTATGAGCAGTTCTTC.

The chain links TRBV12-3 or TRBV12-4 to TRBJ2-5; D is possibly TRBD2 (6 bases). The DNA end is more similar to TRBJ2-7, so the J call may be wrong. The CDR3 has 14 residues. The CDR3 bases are TGTGCCAGCAGTTTCGCGGGGTTCGGATACGAGCAGTACTTC. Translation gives CASSFAGFGYEQYF.

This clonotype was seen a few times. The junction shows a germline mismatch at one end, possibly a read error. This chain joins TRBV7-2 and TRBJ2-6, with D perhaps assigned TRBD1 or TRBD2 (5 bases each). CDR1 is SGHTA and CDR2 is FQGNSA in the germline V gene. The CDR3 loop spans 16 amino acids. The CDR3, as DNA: TGCGCCAGCAGCTTGGAAGGGACCTCTGGGGCCAACGTCCTGACTTTC. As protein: CASSLEGTSGANVLTF.

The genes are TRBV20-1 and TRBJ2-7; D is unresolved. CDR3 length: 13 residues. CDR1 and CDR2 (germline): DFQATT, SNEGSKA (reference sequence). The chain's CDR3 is CGILVSRSYEQYF. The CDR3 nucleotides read TGCGGTATTCTAGTCTCAAGGTCCTACGAGCAGTACTTC.

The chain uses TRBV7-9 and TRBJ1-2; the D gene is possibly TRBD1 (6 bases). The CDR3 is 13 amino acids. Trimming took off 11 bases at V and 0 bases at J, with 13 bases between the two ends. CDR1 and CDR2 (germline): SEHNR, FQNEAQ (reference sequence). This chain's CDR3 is CASLDSSNYGYTF. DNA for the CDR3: TGTGCCTCCCTGGACAGTTCTAACTATGGCTACACCTTC.

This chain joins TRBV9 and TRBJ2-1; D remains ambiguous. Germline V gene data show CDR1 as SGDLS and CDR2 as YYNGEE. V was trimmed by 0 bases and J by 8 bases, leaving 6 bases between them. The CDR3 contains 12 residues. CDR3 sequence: CASSVAPHEQFF. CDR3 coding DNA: TGTGCCAGCAGCGTAGCCCCCCATGAGCAGTTCTTC.

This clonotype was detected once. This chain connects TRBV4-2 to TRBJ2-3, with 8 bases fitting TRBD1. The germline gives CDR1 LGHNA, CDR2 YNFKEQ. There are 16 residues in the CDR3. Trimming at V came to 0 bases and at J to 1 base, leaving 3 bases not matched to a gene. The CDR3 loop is CASSQDRGQGTDTQYF. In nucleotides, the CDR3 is TGTGCCAGCAGCCAAGATAGGGGACAGGGCACAGATACGCAGTATTTT.

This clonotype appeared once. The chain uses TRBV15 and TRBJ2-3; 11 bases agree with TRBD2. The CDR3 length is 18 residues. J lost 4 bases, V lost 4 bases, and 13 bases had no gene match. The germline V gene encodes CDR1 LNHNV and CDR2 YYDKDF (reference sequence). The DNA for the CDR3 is TGTGCCACCAGCAACCCTTTAGCGGGGGGGCTTGTGTCAGATACGCAGTATTTT. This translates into CATSNPLAGGLVSDTQYF.

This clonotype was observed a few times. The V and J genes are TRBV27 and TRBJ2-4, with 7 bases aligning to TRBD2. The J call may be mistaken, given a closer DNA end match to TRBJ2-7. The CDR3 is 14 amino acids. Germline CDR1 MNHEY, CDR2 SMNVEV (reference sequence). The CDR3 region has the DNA TGTGCCAGCAGTTTATTCGGGACGGGAGGCGAGCAGTACTTC. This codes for CASSLFGTGGEQYF.

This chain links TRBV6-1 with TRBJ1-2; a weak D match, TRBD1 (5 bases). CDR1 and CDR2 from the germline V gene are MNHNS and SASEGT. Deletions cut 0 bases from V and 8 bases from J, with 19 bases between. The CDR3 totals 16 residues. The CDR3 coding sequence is TGTGCCAGCAGTGAAGCGCTTCTTGGGGGGTTCGGCGGCTACACCTTC. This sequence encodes CASSEALLGGFGGYTF.

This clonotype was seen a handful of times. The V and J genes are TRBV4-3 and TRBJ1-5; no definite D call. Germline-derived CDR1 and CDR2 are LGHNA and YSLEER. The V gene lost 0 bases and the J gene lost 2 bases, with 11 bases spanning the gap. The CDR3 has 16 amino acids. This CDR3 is CASSQDGQGGNQPQHF. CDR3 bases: TGCGCCAGCAGCCAAGATGGGCAAGGAGGCAATCAGCCCCAGCATTTT.

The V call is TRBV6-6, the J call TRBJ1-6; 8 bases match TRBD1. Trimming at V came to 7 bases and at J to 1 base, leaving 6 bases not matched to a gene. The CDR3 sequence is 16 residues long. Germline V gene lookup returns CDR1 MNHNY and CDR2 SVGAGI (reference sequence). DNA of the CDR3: TGTGCCAGCAAACAAGACAGGGGATCCTATAATTCACCCCTCCACTTT. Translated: CASKQDRGSYNSPLHF.

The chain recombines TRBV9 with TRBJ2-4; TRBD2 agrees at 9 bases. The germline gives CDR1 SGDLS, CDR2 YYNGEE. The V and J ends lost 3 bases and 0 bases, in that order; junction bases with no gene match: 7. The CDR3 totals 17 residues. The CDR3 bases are TGTGCCAGCAGCGCAACGACTAGCGGCGCAGCCAAAAACATTCAGTACTTC. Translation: CASSATTSGAAKNIQYF.

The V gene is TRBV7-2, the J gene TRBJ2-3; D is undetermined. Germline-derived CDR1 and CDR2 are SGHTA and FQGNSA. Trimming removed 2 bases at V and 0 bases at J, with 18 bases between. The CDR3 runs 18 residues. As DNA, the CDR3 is TGTGCCAGCAGCTTATATGCTAGTGGGTACACTAGCACAGATACGCAGTATTTT. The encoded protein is CASSLYASGYTSTDTQYF.

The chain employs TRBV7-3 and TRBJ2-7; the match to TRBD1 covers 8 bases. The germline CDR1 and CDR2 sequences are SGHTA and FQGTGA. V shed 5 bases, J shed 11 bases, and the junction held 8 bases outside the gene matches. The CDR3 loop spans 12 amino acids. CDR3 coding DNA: TGTGCCAGCAGCCCAGGGACAGGTGATAAGTACTTC. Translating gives CASSPGTGDKYF.

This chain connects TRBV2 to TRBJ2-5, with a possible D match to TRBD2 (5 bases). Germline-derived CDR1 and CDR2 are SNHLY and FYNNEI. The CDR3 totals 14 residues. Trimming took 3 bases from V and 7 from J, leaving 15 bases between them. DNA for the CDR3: TGTGCCAGCAGTGACCCTTCAACTCGGGGGACCCAGTACTTC. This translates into CASSDPSTRGTQYF.

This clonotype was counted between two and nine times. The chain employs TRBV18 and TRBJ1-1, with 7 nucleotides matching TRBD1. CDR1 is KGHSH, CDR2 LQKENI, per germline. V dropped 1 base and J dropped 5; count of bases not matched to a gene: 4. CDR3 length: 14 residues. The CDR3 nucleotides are TGTGCCAGCTCACCACGACAGGGTGGGACTGAAGCTTTCTTT. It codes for CASSPRQGGTEAFF.

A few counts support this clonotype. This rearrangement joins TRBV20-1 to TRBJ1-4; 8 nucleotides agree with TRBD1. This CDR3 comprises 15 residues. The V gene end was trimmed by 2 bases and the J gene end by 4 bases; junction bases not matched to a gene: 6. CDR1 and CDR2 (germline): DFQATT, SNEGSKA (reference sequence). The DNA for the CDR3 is TGCAGTGCTAGACCCGGACAGGGCAATAATGAAAAACTGTTTTTT. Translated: CSARPGQGNNEKLFF.